This T cell receptor beta chain was observed in a study of blood T cell repertoires in COVID-19 (dated by TCRdb to 2020 to 2022). For the study in its entirety: Samples from collaborators originated in the United States, Italy and Spain and spanned both the acute and convalescent phases of COVID-19. Sample metadata almost always included a de-identified subject ID, COVID-19 status, age in years and sex. The samples were drawn from two sources: the first 160 participants of the ongoing ImmuneRACE study, and some 1,300 subjects contributed by 6 global collaborators. Subjects who had been exposed to COVID-19, were actively infected with it, or had recovered from it provided the deeply sampled blood TCRbeta repertoires that made up the dataset. The prospective study material was composed of cDNA or gDNA derived from T cells, B-cell-depleted T cells, or PBMCs. HLA class I and class II types, where available, came from metadata supplied by the sample provider rather than from assay-based typing. The repertoires were released in a freely available public database intended as a resource for research on the immune response to SARS-CoV-2.

Points the paper makes about the study in general: How much clinical and demographic metadata was included differed by source and by participant, and the metadata was provided uncurated.

The immunoSEQ Assay, a bias-controlled multiplex PCR, was used to amplify TCRbeta CDR3 regions from genomic DNA. As for the authors' bioinformatics: The number of nucleated cells in each sample was estimated from the amplification of reference gene primers within the assay. To quantify the absolute abundance of each unique TCRbeta CDR3 rearrangement, sequence reads were collapsed and filtered. For each sample, productive Simpson clonality was calculated as the square root of Simpson's diversity index over productive rearrangements. In TCRdb, the immuneACCESS table is reduced to in-frame sequences with V and J assigned. These tables do not hold every clone; where another copy was compared, an unresolved V gene accounts for under half, and the others remain unexplained. The V and J calls and clone size are taken from that table; D and trimming were inferred from the DNA. This sample comprises more than 100,000 clones, around 87% of them detected only once. The ten largest clones represent almost 30% of the sample.

The collaborating institutions used their own protocols to collect whole blood in K2EDTA tubes. Collaborator samples were shipped for TCRbeta analysis as frozen whole blood, isolated PBMCs, or DNA extracted from either sample type. Of note for this clone: Its antigen is still unknown. No much larger clonotype is one base removed from it; base qualities were not supplied.

Sequenced input: peripheral blood. The origin of this receptor is a woman in her 70s with acute or convalescent COVID-19.

CDR3 loop: CASSYVGFEPSSGNTIYF. The DNA sequence is TGTGCCAGCAGTTACGTCGGTTTTGAGCCGAGCTCTGGAAACACCATATATTTT. The chain is assembled from TRBV6-7 and TRBJ1-3; the D segment cannot be called with confidence. TRBV6-7 is sorted into the ORF group, with uncertain function. Measured from the cysteine to the phenylalanine, the CDR3 is 18 residues long. Solely the CDR3 DNA is kept, with 54 bases framed from the first base. The V end loses 2 bases and the J end loses 0 bases, and a stretch of 17 bases separates them.